The next 29 T cell receptor beta chains were all read from a single sample in a study of OX40 agonist ivuxolimab in advanced cancers. Profiling relied on immunoSEQ multiplex PCR, and the TCRdb table lists in-frame clones only, not all of them. The sample records about 98,000 clones, 90% to 95% being singletons. The starting material was CD4+ or CD8+ T cells sorted from blood, obtained in a trial of the OX40 agonist ivuxolimab. These receptors originate from an adult with an advanced solid tumor such as melanoma, head and neck, liver or kidney cancer.

The V and J genes are TRBV4-1 and TRBJ2-4; D perhaps matches TRBD1 (6 bases). CDR1 MGHRA and CDR2 YSYEKL come from the germline V gene. The CDR3 is 17 residues long. Trimming left V 3 bases short and J 2 bases short, with 17 bases between. In nucleotides, the CDR3 is TGCGCCAGCAGCCAGCCAAAGACAGGAAGGACCAAAAACATTCAGTACTTC. Protein sequence: CASSQPKTGRTKNIQYF.

This clone occurred a few times. CDR3 DNA: TGTGCCACCAGCAGGCCTGTACTAGCGGGGGGGGGCCAGTACTTC. Its protein product is CATSRPVLAGGGQYF. V usage is TRBV15 and J usage is TRBJ2-5; TRBD2 agrees at 13 bases. Germline-derived CDR1 and CDR2 are LNHNV and YYDKDF (reference sequence). There are 15 residues in the CDR3. J lost 10 bases, V lost 3 bases, and 8 bases had no gene match. Full variable domain (remainder filled in from reference TRBV15 and TRBJ2-5): DAMVIQNPRYQVTQFGKPVTLSCSQTLNHNVMYWYQQKSSQAPKLLFHYYDKDFNNEADTPDNFQSRRPNTSFCFLDIRSPGLGDTAMYLCATSRPVLAGGGQYFGPGTRLLVL.

The V call is TRBV28, the J call TRBJ1-6; 12 bases map to TRBD1. Germline V gene sequence: CDR1 MDHEN, CDR2 SYDVKM. With V trimmed by 8 bases and J by 6 bases, 11 bases remained unmatched. The CDR3 length is 17 residues. The CDR3 DNA reads as TGTGCCAGCTTTAGCCCCGGGACAGGGGGCGGTAATTCACCCCTCCACTTT. Translated, it gives CASFSPGTGGGNSPLHF.

J is TRBJ2-7 and V is TRBV2, with D tentatively TRBD1 or TRBD2 (6 bases each). The CDR3 is 13 residues long. Germline V gives CDR1 SNHLY, CDR2 FYNNEI. Trimming took off 7 bases at V and 12 bases at J, with 22 bases between the two ends. The CDR3 DNA follows: TGTGCCAGCACCCTCGACAGGCTGACCGGGAGGTACTTC. It is translated as CASTLDRLTGRYF.

This sequence joins TRBV4-3 and TRBJ2-4; D not resolved. CDR3 length: 14 residues. Germline V CDR1 and CDR2: LGHNA, YSLEER. V was clipped by 4 bases and J by 7 bases, with 14 bases between them. The CDR3 region has the DNA TGCGCCAGCAGCCTTGGTTCCTACGGGAACATTCAGTACTTC. Protein: CASSLGSYGNIQYF.

The chain combines TRBV19 with TRBJ2-3; D call uncertain. The CDR3 runs 12 residues. Germline assignment: CDR1 LNHDA and CDR2 SQIVND (reference sequence). V was trimmed by 0 bases and J by 8 bases, leaving 6 bases between them. In DNA form, the CDR3 reads TGTGCCAGTAGTATAGATCCAAGTACGCAGTATTTT. This translates into CASSIDPSTQYF. The complete variable domain, with remaining parts taken from reference TRBV19 and TRBJ2-3, reads DGGITQSPKYLFRKEGQNVTLSCEQNLNHDAMYWYRQDPGQGLRLIYYSQIVNDFQKGDIAEGYSVSREKKESFPLTVTSAQKNPTAFYLCASSIDPSTQYFGPGTRLTVL.

This clone was observed once. Other DNA sequences in the sample encode the same CDR3. This chain connects TRBV7-2 to TRBJ2-5; D not resolved. The germline gives CDR1 SGHTA, CDR2 FQGNSA. Trimming took 4 bases from V and 0 from J, leaving 3 bases between them. CDR3 length: 12 residues. The CDR3 DNA reads as TGTGCCAGCAGCTCCTACCAAGAGACCCAGTACTTC. Translating it yields CASSSYQETQYF.

The chain links TRBV4-3 to TRBJ2-5; 9 bases agree with TRBD1. V lost 1 base, J lost 5 bases, and 11 bases stayed unmatched. The CDR3 runs 17 residues. Germline loops: CDR1 LGHNA, CDR2 YSLEER. CDR3 sequence (DNA): TGCGCCAGCAGCCAAGGGAGACCGGGACAGGGAGGGGAGACCCAGTACTTC. This translates into CASSQGRPGQGGETQYF.

The V and J genes are TRBV20-1 and TRBJ2-7; D remains ambiguous. This CDR3 has 11 residues. Between the trimmed V and J ends, which lost 6 bases and 2 bases, there was a span of 8 bases. Germline loops: CDR1 DFQATT, CDR2 SNEGSKA (reference sequence). CDR3 sequence: CSAPDPYEQYF. The DNA of the CDR3 is TGCAGTGCCCCGGACCCCTACGAGCAGTACTTC.

This chain connects TRBV5-5 to TRBJ1-6; 9 nucleotides match TRBD1. CDR3 length equals 15 residues. The germline gives CDR1 SGHKS, CDR2 YYEKEE (reference sequence). V lost 0 bases and J lost 7; bases outside the gene matches: 2. CDR3 protein: CASSLGQGVNSPLHF. CDR3 nucleotide sequence: TGTGCCAGCAGCTTGGGACAGGGGGTAAATTCACCCCTCCACTTT.

V is TRBV21-1 and J is TRBJ2-1; the table assigns TRBD1, which was not confirmed against the DNA. TRBV21-1 corresponds to a pseudogene. The CDR3 has 15 amino acids. The CDR3 here is CASSKPNRAGNEQFF. The DNA of the CDR3 is TGTGCCAGCAGCAAACCAAACAGGGCGGGCAATGAGCAGTTCTTC.

The chain combines TRBV2 with TRBJ2-1; 8 nucleotides align to TRBD2. CDR1 and CDR2 from the germline V gene are SNHLY and FYNNEI. V lost 8 bases and J lost 7; bases outside the gene matches: 4. This CDR3 is built from 12 residues. CDR3 coding DNA: TGTGCCAGCCGGGAGGGGGGGAATGAGCAGTTCTTC. Its translation is CASREGGNEQFF.

A few counts support this clone. The genes are TRBV12-5 and TRBJ2-3, with D unresolved. The CDR3 has 12 residues. Trimming took 3 bases from V and 8 from J, leaving 9 bases between them. CDR1 is LGHNT, CDR2 FRNRAP, per germline. The CDR3 DNA reads as TGTGCTAGTGGTTTCTATGGGCTTACGCAGTATTTT. It is translated as CASGFYGLTQYF.

The chain links TRBV6-6 to TRBJ1-2, with D uncertain. The CDR3 sequence is 11 residues long. The ends were cut back, 6 bases at V and 8 bases at J, with 10 bases in the middle. In germline, CDR1 is MNHNY, CDR2 SVGAGI (reference sequence). The CDR3 loop is CASRMLGGYTF. The CDR3 region has the DNA TGTGCCAGCAGAATGTTGGGAGGCTACACCTTC.

This clone was observed once. The V call is TRBV5-5, the J call TRBJ2-1, with a tentative D call TRBD2 (5 bases). Germline V gene lookup returns CDR1 SGHKS and CDR2 YYEKEE (reference sequence). There are 15 residues in the CDR3. V was trimmed by 3 bases and J by 0 bases, leaving 10 bases between them. The CDR3 DNA reads TGTGCCAGCAGCTGGACTTCCAGCTCCTACAATGAGCAGTTCTTC. Its translation: CASSWTSSSYNEQFF.

V usage is TRBV11-3 and J usage is TRBJ1-1; 7 nucleotides match TRBD1. V trimming: 5 bases; J trimming: 2 bases; junction bases outside the gene matches: 11. The CDR3 sequence is 16 residues long. Looked up from germline, CDR1 is SGHNT and CDR2 is YENEEA. In nucleotides, the CDR3 is TGTGCCAGCAGCGCGTACAGGGGAGCCCTCAACACTGAAGCTTTCTTT. This sequence encodes CASSAYRGALNTEAFF.

The rearrangement joins TRBV10-3 to TRBJ2-2; D possibly matches TRBD1 or TRBD2 (5 bases each). Germline assignment: CDR1 ENHRY and CDR2 SYGVKD. The V end was cut by 6 bases, the J end by 5 bases, with 13 bases between. The CDR3 loop spans 14 amino acids. The CDR3 nucleotides read TGTGCCATCAGGGGGACGGCGGTTACCGGGGAGCTGTTTTTT. Its translation is CAIRGTAVTGELFF.

The genes are TRBV7-9 and TRBJ1-1; 7 bases align to TRBD1. The CDR3 sequence is 16 residues long. With V trimmed by 5 bases and J by 4 bases, 13 bases remained unmatched. CDR1 and CDR2 (germline): SEHNR, FQNEAQ (reference sequence). The CDR3 bases are TGTGCCAGCAGCCCCCCCGGGGACAGACTAGGCACTGAAGCTTTCTTT. The encoded protein is CASSPPGDRLGTEAFF.

V is TRBV6-5 and J is TRBJ2-3, with 13 bases aligning to TRBD2. In germline, CDR1 is MNHEY, CDR2 SVGAGI. The CDR3 contains 14 residues. With V trimmed by 6 bases and J by 6 bases, 3 bases remained unmatched. The CDR3 is CASRKLAGGDTQYF. As DNA, the CDR3 is TGTGCCAGCAGAAAACTAGCGGGAGGGGATACGCAGTATTTT.

The J gene is TRBJ1-5, the V gene TRBV6-1; no firm D call. The CDR3 has 13 amino acids. Germline V gene data show CDR1 as MNHNS and CDR2 as SASEGT. V was clipped by 3 bases and J by 4 bases, with 7 bases between them. CDR3 residues: CASSERANQPQHF. For the CDR3, the DNA is TGTGCCAGCAGTGAGCGGGCAAATCAGCCCCAGCATTTT.

The rearrangement links TRBV28 to TRBJ1-1; 7 nucleotides match TRBD1. CDR1 and CDR2 (germline): MDHEN, SYDVKM. V dropped 7 bases and J dropped 0; count of bases not matched to a gene: 14. This CDR3 is built from 17 residues. In DNA form, the CDR3 reads TGTGCCAGCAACTCATTTAGGGGGACAGTCTTGAACACTGAAGCTTTCTTT. The encoded protein is CASNSFRGTVLNTEAFF. The full variable domain, its missing parts supplied by reference TRBV28 and TRBJ1-1, is DVKVTQSSRYLVKRTGEKVFLECVQDMDHENMFWYRQDPGLGLRLIYFSYDVKMKEKGDIPEGYSVSREKKERFSLILESASTNQTSMYLCASNSFRGTVLNTEAFFGQGTRLTVV.

The V and J genes are TRBV2 and TRBJ1-3; no clear D gene. Germline CDR1 is SNHLY and CDR2 is FYNNEI. Trimming stripped 9 bases from V and 0 bases from J, with 12 bases between. The CDR3 is made up of 14 amino acids. The CDR3 DNA follows: TGTGCCAGTTACATGGAGAGCTCTGGAAACACCATATATTTT. It encodes CASYMESSGNTIYF.

This clone was observed once. The V call is TRBV10-3, the J call TRBJ1-5; possible D gene TRBD1, 5 bases. The CDR3 totals 12 residues. From germline, CDR1 is ENHRY and CDR2 SYGVKD. Trimming shortened V by 11 bases and J by 4 bases, and 12 bases separated the two germline ends. The CDR3 DNA follows: TGTGCCGTCGGGACGGGGAATCAGCCCCAGCATTTT. Its translation: CAVGTGNQPQHF.

The genes are TRBV4-1 and TRBJ1-5; D is unresolved. V lost 0 bases, J lost 4 bases, and 1 base lay in between. The CDR3 runs to 12 residues. The V gene's germline CDR1 is MGHRA and CDR2 YSYEKL. CDR3 sequence: CASSQENQPQHF. For the CDR3, the DNA is TGCGCCAGCAGCCAAGAAAATCAGCCCCAGCATTTT.

The genes are TRBV7-6 and TRBJ2-1; 11 bases align to TRBD2. V lost 3 bases, J lost 10 bases, and 11 bases stayed unmatched. The germline gives CDR1 SGHVS, CDR2 FNYEAQ. This CDR3 comprises 16 residues. CDR3: CASSLGTSGGRREQFF. CDR3 DNA: TGTGCCAGCAGCTTGGGAACTAGCGGGGGCCGCCGGGAGCAGTTCTTC.

The V gene is TRBV10-3, the J gene TRBJ2-1; 8 nucleotides align to TRBD2. The V segment lost 5 bases and the J segment 6 bases; nucleotides outside the gene matches: 9. Germline assignment: CDR1 ENHRY and CDR2 SYGVKD. CDR3 length: 15 amino acids. The CDR3 region has the DNA TGTGCCATCAGTAAAAGCGGGAGCCTCTCCAATGAGCAGTTCTTC. Translated: CAISKSGSLSNEQFF.

A remark on this clone: The junction differs from germline at one of its ends, possibly a read error. The chain links TRBV6-5 to TRBJ2-5; 7 positions agree with TRBD2. Per the germline V gene, CDR1 is MNHEY and CDR2 is SVGAGI. The length of the CDR3 is 14 residues. Written as DNA, the CDR3 is TGTGCCAGCAGCCCAAATCTAAGTAGCGGGCCCAAGGACTTC. Its translation: CASSPNLSSGPKDF.

The chain joins TRBV6-4 to TRBJ2-1; possible D gene TRBD2, 5 bases. The germline V and J ends were trimmed by 8 bases and 8 bases, with 16 bases remaining between them. The CDR3 extends over 13 amino acids. CDR1 MRHNA and CDR2 SNTAGT come from the germline V gene. The CDR3: CASGREAEDEQFF. As DNA, the CDR3 is TGTGCCAGCGGGAGAGAAGCGGAGGATGAGCAGTTCTTC.

The V gene is TRBV4-1, the J gene TRBJ2-5; the D call may be TRBD1 or TRBD2 (5 bases each). This CDR3 has 19 amino acids. The germline V and J ends were trimmed by 0 bases and 3 bases, with 23 bases remaining between them. Germline loops: CDR1 MGHRA, CDR2 YSYEKL. In nucleotides, the CDR3 is TGCGCCAGCAGCCAAGATGGGGTTGACAGTCCCGGGACCGAAGAGACCCAGTACTTC. This translates into CASSQDGVDSPGTEETQYF.